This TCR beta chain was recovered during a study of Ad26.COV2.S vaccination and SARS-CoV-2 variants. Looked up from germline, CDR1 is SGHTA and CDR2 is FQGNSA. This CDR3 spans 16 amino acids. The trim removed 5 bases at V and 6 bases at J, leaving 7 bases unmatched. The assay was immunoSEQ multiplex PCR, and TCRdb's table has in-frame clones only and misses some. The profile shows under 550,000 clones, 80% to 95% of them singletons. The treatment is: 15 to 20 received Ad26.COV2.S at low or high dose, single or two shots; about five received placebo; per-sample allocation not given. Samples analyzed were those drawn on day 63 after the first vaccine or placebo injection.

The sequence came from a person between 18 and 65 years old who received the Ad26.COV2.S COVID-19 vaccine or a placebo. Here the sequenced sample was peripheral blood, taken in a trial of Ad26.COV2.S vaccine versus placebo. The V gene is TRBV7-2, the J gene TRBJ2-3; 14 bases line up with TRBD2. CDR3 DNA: TGTGCCAGCAGCCGTCAGACTAGCGGGGGGGGCGATACGCAGTATTTT. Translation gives CASSRQTSGGGDTQYF.